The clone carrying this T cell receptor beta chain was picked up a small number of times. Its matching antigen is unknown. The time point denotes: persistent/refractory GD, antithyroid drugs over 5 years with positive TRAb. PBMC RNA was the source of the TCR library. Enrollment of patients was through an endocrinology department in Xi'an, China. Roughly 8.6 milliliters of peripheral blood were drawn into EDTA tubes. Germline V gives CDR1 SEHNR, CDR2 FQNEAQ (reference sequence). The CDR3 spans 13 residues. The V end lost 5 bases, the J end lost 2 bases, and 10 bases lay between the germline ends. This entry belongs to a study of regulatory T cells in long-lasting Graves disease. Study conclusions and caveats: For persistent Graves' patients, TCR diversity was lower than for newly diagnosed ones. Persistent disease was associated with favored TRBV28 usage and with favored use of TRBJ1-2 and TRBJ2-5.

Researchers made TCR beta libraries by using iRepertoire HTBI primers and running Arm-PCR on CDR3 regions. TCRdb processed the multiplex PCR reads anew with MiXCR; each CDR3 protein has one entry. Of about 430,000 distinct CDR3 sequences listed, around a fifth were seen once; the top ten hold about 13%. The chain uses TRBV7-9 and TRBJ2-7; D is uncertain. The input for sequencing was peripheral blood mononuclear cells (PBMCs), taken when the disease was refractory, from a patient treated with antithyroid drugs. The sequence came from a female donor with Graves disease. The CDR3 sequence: CASSPRQTYEQYF. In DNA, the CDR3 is TGTGCCAGCAGCCCCCGGCAGACCTACGAGCAGTACTTC.